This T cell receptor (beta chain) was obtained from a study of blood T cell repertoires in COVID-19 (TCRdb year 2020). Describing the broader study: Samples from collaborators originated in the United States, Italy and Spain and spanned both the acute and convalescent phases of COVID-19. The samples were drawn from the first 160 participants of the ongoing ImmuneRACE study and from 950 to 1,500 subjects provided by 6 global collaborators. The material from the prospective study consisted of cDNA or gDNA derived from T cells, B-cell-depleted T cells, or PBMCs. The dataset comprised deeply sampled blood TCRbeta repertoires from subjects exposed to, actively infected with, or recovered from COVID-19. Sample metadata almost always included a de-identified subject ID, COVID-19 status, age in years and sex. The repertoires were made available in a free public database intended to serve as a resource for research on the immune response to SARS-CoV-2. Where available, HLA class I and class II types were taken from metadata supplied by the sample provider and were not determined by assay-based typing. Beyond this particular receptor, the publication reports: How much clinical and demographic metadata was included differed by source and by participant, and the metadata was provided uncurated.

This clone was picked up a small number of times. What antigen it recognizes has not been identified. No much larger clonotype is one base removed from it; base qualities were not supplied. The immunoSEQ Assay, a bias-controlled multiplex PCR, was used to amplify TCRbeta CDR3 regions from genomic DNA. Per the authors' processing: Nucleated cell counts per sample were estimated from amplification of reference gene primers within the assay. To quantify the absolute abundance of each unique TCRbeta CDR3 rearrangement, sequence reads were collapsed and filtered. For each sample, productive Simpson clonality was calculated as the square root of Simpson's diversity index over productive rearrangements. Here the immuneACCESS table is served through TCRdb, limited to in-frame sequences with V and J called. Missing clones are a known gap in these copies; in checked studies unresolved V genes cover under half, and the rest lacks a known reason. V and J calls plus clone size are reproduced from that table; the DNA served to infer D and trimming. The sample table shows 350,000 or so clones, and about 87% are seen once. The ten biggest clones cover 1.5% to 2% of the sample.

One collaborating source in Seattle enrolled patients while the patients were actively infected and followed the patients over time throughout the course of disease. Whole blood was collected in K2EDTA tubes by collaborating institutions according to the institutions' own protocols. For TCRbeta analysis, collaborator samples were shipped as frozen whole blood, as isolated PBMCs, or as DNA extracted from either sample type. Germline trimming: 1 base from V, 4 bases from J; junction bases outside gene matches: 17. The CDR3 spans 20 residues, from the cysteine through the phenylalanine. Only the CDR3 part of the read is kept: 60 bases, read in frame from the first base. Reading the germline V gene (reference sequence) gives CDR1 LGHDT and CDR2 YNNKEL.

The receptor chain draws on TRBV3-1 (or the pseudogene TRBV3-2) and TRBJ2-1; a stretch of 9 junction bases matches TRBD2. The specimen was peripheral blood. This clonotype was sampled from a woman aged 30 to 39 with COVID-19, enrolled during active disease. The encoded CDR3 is CASSQVVSGFATSGYNEQFF. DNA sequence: TGTGCCAGCAGCCAAGTCGTGAGCGGATTCGCGACTAGCGGTTACAATGAGCAGTTCTTC.